A selection of T cell receptor beta chains follows, all from one sample in a study of cytomegalovirus exposure and HLA in healthy donors. Libraries were prepared by immunoSEQ multiplex PCR; TCRdb keeps only in-frame clonotypes and omits some of them. The data show about 170,000 clones, 80% to 85% seen once. Input material: PBMCs. Receptors were obtained from a boy aged 2 to 10 in good health and CMV-seronegative. The CDR3 runs from the conserved cysteine through the conserved F or W. Fields, in order: clone size, V gene, J gene, D gene, CDR3 DNA, CDR3 protein. A D gene is named only where the DNA matches it firmly. Clone size is given for some rows only: seen once, a few or many times, or a class if the clone is expanded.

size: NA
V: TRBV4-1
J: TRBJ2-7
D: NA
DNA: TGCGCCAGCAGCCAAGAAGGGGTGAGCTCCTACGAGCAGTACTTC
CDR3: CASSQEGVSSYEQYF

size: few
V: TRBV4-1
J: TRBJ1-1
D: NA
DNA: TGCGCCAGCAGCCTGCGGGGCACTGAAGCTTTCTTT
CDR3: CASSLRGTEAFF

size: NA
V: TRBV4-1
J: TRBJ1-4
D: TRBD1
DNA: TGCGCCAGCAGCCAAGACCGAGACAGGGGTGGTGAAAAACTGTTTTTT
CDR3: CASSQDRDRGGEKLFF

size: NA
V: TRBV5-6
J: TRBJ2-3
D: TRBD1
DNA: TGTGCCAGCAGCCTGGCAGGGGGCACAACTCTACGGTATTTT
CDR3: CASSLAGGTTLRYF

size: few
V: TRBV20-1
J: TRBJ2-5
D: NA
DNA: TGCAGTGCTAGAGTCGGAGAGACCCAGTACTTC
CDR3: CSARVGETQYF

size: NA
V: TRBV25-1
J: TRBJ2-7
D: TRBD2
DNA: TGTGCCAGCAGTGCATTGGGGGGAGGGCAGGGCTACGAGCAGTACTTC
CDR3: CASSALGGGQGYEQYF

size: once
V: TRBV25-1
J: TRBJ1-3
D: NA
DNA: TGTGCCAGCAGTGCGGGGAATAGAAACACCATATATTTT
CDR3: CASSAGNRNTIYF

size: NA
V: TRBV5-6
J: TRBJ2-5
D: NA
DNA: TGTGCCAGCAGCTTGGGGCAGGGCGAGGAATGGACCCAGTACTTC
CDR3: CASSLGQGEEWTQYF

size: few
V: TRBV7-9
J: TRBJ2-5
D: TRBD2
DNA: TGTGCCAGCAGCCCTAGCGGGAATCGGGAGACCCAGTACTTC
CDR3: CASSPSGNRETQYF

size: NA
V: TRBV18
J: TRBJ1-2
D: NA
DNA: TGTGCCAGCTCACCGACAGAAGACCATGGCTACACCTTC
CDR3: CASSPTEDHGYTF

size: once
V: TRBV7-8
J: TRBJ2-3
D: NA
DNA: TGTGCCAGCAGCTTAGCTCGGGATACGCAGTATTTT
CDR3: CASSLARDTQYF

size: NA
V: TRBV13
J: TRBJ2-4
D: NA
DNA: TGTGCCAGCAGAGGAGGGGCCAAAAACATTCAGTACTTC
CDR3: CASRGGAKNIQYF

size: once
V: TRBV20-1
J: TRBJ2-1
D: NA
DNA: TGCAGTAAGAGGGGGGGCAATGAGCAGTTCTTC
CDR3: CSKRGGNEQFF

size: NA
V: TRBV4-3
J: TRBJ1-2
D: NA
DNA: TGCGCCAGCAGCCGCGGAGGGGCCGGTACCTCTAACTATGGCTACACCTTC
CDR3: CASSRGGAGTSNYGYTF

size: NA
V: TRBV9
J: TRBJ1-1
D: NA
DNA: TGTGCCAGCAGCGTTACAGAGAACACTGAAGCTTTCTTT
CDR3: CASSVTENTEAFF

size: NA
V: TRBV6-6
J: TRBJ2-1
D: TRBD1
DNA: TGTGCCAGCAGCAAGTCCCGACAGGGGAGGTACAATGAGCAGTTCTTC
CDR3: CASSKSRQGRYNEQFF

size: NA
V: TRBV5-6
J: TRBJ2-1
D: NA
DNA: TGTGCCAGCAAGGAGGGGGGGGCTGGGAATGAGCAGTTCTTC
CDR3: CASKEGGAGNEQFF

size: NA
V: TRBV6-1
J: TRBJ2-3
D: NA
DNA: TGTGCCAGCAGTGTAGCCGTGGGGGCTACGCAGTATTTT
CDR3: CASSVAVGATQYF

size: NA
V: TRBV9
J: TRBJ2-7
D: TRBD1
DNA: TGTGCCAGCAGCGTAGCTCCGACAGGGGGTTTCTACGAGCAGTACTTC
CDR3: CASSVAPTGGFYEQYF

size: NA
V: TRBV6-6
J: TRBJ2-7
D: TRBD1
DNA: TGTGCCAGCAGTCCGGACAGGGCGTACGAGCAGTACTTC
CDR3: CASSPDRAYEQYF

size: NA
V: TRBV5-6
J: TRBJ2-3
D: NA
DNA: TGTGCCAGCAGCTTGATGGCGGTGGGCACAGATACGCAGTATTTT
CDR3: CASSLMAVGTDTQYF

size: NA
V: TRBV4-1
J: TRBJ2-1
D: NA
DNA: TGCGCCAGCAGCCCGTGGACAGGGGACAGCGGGGGGGCTGATGAGCAGTTCTTC
CDR3: CASSPWTGDSGGADEQFF

size: NA
V: TRBV25-1
J: TRBJ2-5
D: TRBD2
DNA: TGTGCCAGCAGTGCTCCAAAGCGGGGGTCCGCAAGAGAGACCCAGTACTTC
CDR3: CASSAPKRGSARETQYF

size: NA
V: TRBV27
J: TRBJ2-7
D: TRBD1
DNA: TGTGCCAGCAGGACAGGGTTGTTGGACGAGCAGTACTTC
CDR3: CASRTGLLDEQYF

size: NA
V: TRBV7-7
J: TRBJ2-1
D: TRBD2
DNA: TGTGCTAGCAGCCCGGGACTAGCGGGATTTGAGGAGCAGTTCTTC
CDR3: CASSPGLAGFEEQFF

size: NA
V: TRBV7-2
J: TRBJ1-5
D: NA
DNA: TGTGCCAGCAGCCGTGGGGGGGGCAATCAGCCCCAGCATTTT
CDR3: CASSRGGGNQPQHF

size: few
V: TRBV5-1
J: TRBJ1-2
D: NA
DNA: TGCGCCAGCTCTACCCAATATGAGGGCTATGGCTACACCTTC
CDR3: CASSTQYEGYGYTF

size: NA
V: TRBV7-9
J: TRBJ2-1
D: NA
DNA: TGTGCCAGCAGCTTAGCGGTCAGCTACAATGAGCAGTTCTTC
CDR3: CASSLAVSYNEQFF

size: NA
V: TRBV7-2
J: TRBJ1-2
D: TRBD1
DNA: TGTGCCAGCTCTAACCGGGACAGGGGATACACCTTC
CDR3: CASSNRDRGYTF

size: NA
V: TRBV4-3
J: TRBJ2-7
D: TRBD2
DNA: TGCGCCAGCAGCCAAGATAAGGCGGGACTAGCGGGAGAACAGTCCTACGAGCAGTACTTC
CDR3: CASSQDKAGLAGEQSYEQYF

size: NA
V: TRBV6-1
J: TRBJ2-5
D: TRBD1
DNA: TGTGCCAGCAGTGAAACAACAGGGGGAGAGACCCAGTACTTC
CDR3: CASSETTGGETQYF

size: once
V: TRBV6-5
J: TRBJ2-1
D: TRBD2
DNA: TGTGCCAGCAGTCCCCCGGGGGGGGGCCTTGAGCAGTTCTTC
CDR3: CASSPPGGGLEQFF

size: NA
V: TRBV7-2
J: TRBJ2-7
D: NA
DNA: TGTGCCAGCAGCTTCGGGTCCTCCTACGAGCAGTACTTC
CDR3: CASSFGSSYEQYF

size: NA
V: TRBV5-1
J: TRBJ2-1
D: TRBD1
DNA: TGCGCCAGCAGCTTGGGTGGACAGGGGCGACACAATGAGCAGTTCTTC
CDR3: CASSLGGQGRHNEQFF

size: NA
V: TRBV7-7
J: TRBJ2-1
D: NA
DNA: TGTGCTAGCTCCCCAGGGGGTAGCGGGGTTTACAATGAGCAGTTCTTC
CDR3: CASSPGGSGVYNEQFF

size: NA
V: TRBV27
J: TRBJ2-2
D: TRBD2
DNA: TGTGCCAGCAGTTCCGGACTAGCGGGGCTAACCGGGGAGCTGTTTTTT
CDR3: CASSSGLAGLTGELFF

size: NA
V: TRBV7-2
J: TRBJ2-3
D: NA
DNA: TGTGCCAGCAGCTACATCGGCTCGGGAGATACGCAGTATTTT
CDR3: CASSYIGSGDTQYF

size: NA
V: TRBV6-6
J: TRBJ1-2
D: NA
DNA: TGTGCCAGCAGTTACTCGAGGGGGGGCTACACCTTC
CDR3: CASSYSRGGYTF

size: NA
V: TRBV10-3
J: TRBJ1-4
D: TRBD1
DNA: TGTGCCATCAGTGATTCGACAGGGCCAACTAATGAAAAACTGTTTTTT
CDR3: CAISDSTGPTNEKLFF

size: once
V: TRBV6-1
J: TRBJ1-1
D: NA
DNA: TGTGCCAGCAAAGGACAGACGAACACTGAAGCTTTCTTT
CDR3: CASKGQTNTEAFF

size: few
V: TRBV6-5
J: TRBJ2-5
D: TRBD2
DNA: TGTGCCAGCAGTTACGGGGGGGTGGCAGAGACCCAGTACTTC
CDR3: CASSYGGVAETQYF